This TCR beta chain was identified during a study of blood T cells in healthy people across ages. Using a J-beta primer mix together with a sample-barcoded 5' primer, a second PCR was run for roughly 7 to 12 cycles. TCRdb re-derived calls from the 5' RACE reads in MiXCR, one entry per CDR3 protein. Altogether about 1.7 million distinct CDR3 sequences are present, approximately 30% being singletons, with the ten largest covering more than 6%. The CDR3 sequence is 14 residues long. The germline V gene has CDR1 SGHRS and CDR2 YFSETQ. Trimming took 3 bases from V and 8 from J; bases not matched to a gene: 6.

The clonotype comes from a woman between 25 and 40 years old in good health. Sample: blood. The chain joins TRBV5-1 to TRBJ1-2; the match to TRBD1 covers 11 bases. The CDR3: CASSYGQGAEGYTF. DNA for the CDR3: TGCGCCAGCAGCTACGGACAGGGGGCGGAAGGCTACACCTTC.